The 26 T cell receptor beta chains given below trace back to one sample, sequenced in a study of a mutant IDH1 vaccine in newly diagnosed glioma. No antigen has been identified for these receptors. The table came from immunoSEQ multiplex PCR; TCRdb's copy has only in-frame clones and leaves some out. There are approximately 57,000 clones in the sample; roughly 77% occur only once, and 7.5% to 10% lies in the top ten. Sample time point: week 23, last vaccination. It was 300 ug of mutant IDH1 20-mer peptide that made up each vaccine dose, given with topical imiquimod. Source: PBMCs, taken from a glioma patient whose treatment included an IDH1 peptide vaccine. These TCRs come from a woman in her forties with glioma. Some clones in this sample may be carry-over from other donors' samples.

V gene TRBV9 combines with J gene TRBJ2-2; TRBD1 is a possible D gene (6 bases). Germline CDR1 and CDR2: SGDLS and YYNGEE. This CDR3 comprises 14 residues. The V gene lost 1 base and the J gene lost 9 bases, with 13 bases spanning the gap. In DNA, the CDR3 is TGTGCCAGCAGCGTATCAACAGGGCGCTGGGAGCTGTTTTTT. This gives the protein CASSVSTGRWELFF.

V and J are TRBV11-3 and TRBJ2-2; TRBD1 aligns across 9 bases. Losses at the gene ends were 3 bases for V and 3 bases for J; bases not matched to a gene: 2. The germline gives CDR1 SGHNT, CDR2 YENEEA. This CDR3 comprises 15 residues. The CDR3 nucleotides read TGTGCCAGCAGCTTGGGACAGGGTGACACCGGGGAGCTGTTTTTT. It is translated as CASSLGQGDTGELFF.

This clone came up a few times. V and J are TRBV7-8 and TRBJ2-1; possible D gene TRBD2, 6 bases. Germline values: CDR1 SGHVS, CDR2 FQNEAQ. The ends were cut back, 6 bases at V and 2 bases at J, with 14 bases in the middle. The CDR3 spans 15 residues. DNA of the CDR3: TGTGCCAGCAGAAGCGGGCTGGGAACCTACAATGAGCAGTTCTTC. Residues: CASRSGLGTYNEQFF.

This chain uses TRBV7-2 with TRBJ2-7; 7 bases fit TRBD2. With 0 bases clipped from V and 3 bases from J, the junction kept 5 bases outside the gene matches. This CDR3 spans 15 amino acids. The germline gives CDR1 SGHTA, CDR2 FQGNSA. DNA of the CDR3: TGTGCCAGCAGCTTAGCATGGCGGGGGAACTACGAGCAGTACTTC. It yields the protein CASSLAWRGNYEQYF.

This rearrangement joins TRBV25-1 to TRBJ1-6; 9 bases are shared with TRBD1. This CDR3 is 15 amino acids long. Germline assignment: CDR1 MGHDK and CDR2 SYGVNS. V lost 2 bases to trimming and J lost 6 bases; unmatched junction nucleotides: 2. CDR3 sequence reads: CASSEEGQGNSPLHF. The CDR3 DNA reads as TGTGCCAGCAGTGAAGAGGGACAGGGTAATTCACCCCTCCACTTT. Full variable domain (missing parts from reference TRBV25-1 and TRBJ1-6): EADIYQTPRYLVIGTGKKITLECSQTMGHDKMYWYQQDPGMELHLIHYSYGVNSTEKGDLSSESTVSRIRTEHFPLTLESARPSHTSQYLCASSEEGQGNSPLHFGNGTRLTVT.

This chain joins TRBV15 and TRBJ2-1; 7 positions agree with TRBD2. The length of the CDR3 is 13 residues. The germline V gene encodes CDR1 LNHNV and CDR2 YYDKDF (reference sequence). The ends lost 4 bases at V and 10 bases at J; junction bases unmatched: 7. This CDR3 reads CATSIAGPSEQFF. The CDR3 DNA sequence: TGTGCCACCAGCATAGCGGGTCCATCCGAGCAGTTCTTC.

The sample holds one count of this clone. This rearrangement joins TRBV7-2 to TRBJ2-1; D tentatively fits TRBD1 or TRBD2 (5 bases each). With 4 bases removed from V and 3 bases from J, the gap between germline ends came to 13 bases. This CDR3 has 15 residues. The germline V gene encodes CDR1 SGHTA and CDR2 FQGNSA. CDR3 region: CASSSVGGGYNEQFF. In DNA, the CDR3 is TGTGCCAGCAGCTCGGTGGGTGGGGGCTACAATGAGCAGTTCTTC.

V is TRBV5-6 and J is TRBJ2-5; no definite D call. Germline V lookup: CDR1 SGHDT, CDR2 YYEEEE. The CDR3 extends over 16 amino acids. Trimming stripped 0 bases from V and 4 bases from J, with 16 bases between. The CDR3 DNA follows: TGTGCCAGCAGCTTGGAGGCTGGATTCCGGAGAGAGACCCAGTACTTC. Protein: CASSLEAGFRRETQYF.

The V gene is TRBV15, the J gene TRBJ2-2; 14 nucleotides align to TRBD2. The length of the CDR3 is 17 residues. Germline assignment: CDR1 LNHNV and CDR2 YYDKDF (reference sequence). V shed 4 bases and J 5 bases; nucleotides not matched to a gene: 6. CDR3 residues: CATSTGLAGGGTGELFF. CDR3 bases: TGTGCCACCAGCACTGGACTAGCGGGGGGTGGAACCGGGGAGCTGTTTTTT.

The chain joins TRBV30 to TRBJ2-3; 8 bases line up with TRBD2. This CDR3 comprises 14 residues. Germline CDR1 reads GTSNPN; CDR2 reads SVGIG (reference sequence). Germline trimming cut 8 bases from V and 1 base from J; bases unmatched to any gene: 8. DNA of the CDR3: TGTGCCCGGTCGGGGCGGGGGGGCACAGATACGCAGTATTTT. Protein product: CARSGRGGTDTQYF.

The chain couples TRBV19 to TRBJ2-7, with D unresolved. The CDR3 is made up of 14 amino acids. Germline-derived CDR1 and CDR2 are LNHDA and SQIVND (reference sequence). With 5 bases removed from V and 0 bases from J, the gap between germline ends came to 11 bases. CDR3 DNA: TGTGCCAGTAGTGTAAAGAGGATCTCCTACGAGCAGTACTTC. It encodes CASSVKRISYEQYF.

The chain employs TRBV28 and TRBJ1-2; the D is unclear. CDR3 size: 14 residues. Germline assignment: CDR1 MDHEN and CDR2 SYDVKM. V was clipped by 5 bases and J by 0 bases, with 10 bases between them. The CDR3 protein is CASSRTGTNYGYTF. In DNA form, the CDR3 reads TGTGCCAGCAGTCGGACGGGGACTAACTATGGCTACACCTTC.

The genes are TRBV5-1 and TRBJ2-7; 8 nucleotides agree with TRBD1. CDR3 length: 15 amino acids. Germline assignment: CDR1 SGHRS and CDR2 YFSETQ. Trimming at V came to 0 bases and at J to 1 base, leaving 3 bases not matched to a gene. The DNA of the CDR3 is TGCGCCAGCAGCTTGGGACAGGGGTTATCCTACGAGCAGTACTTC. It translates to CASSLGQGLSYEQYF. Variable domain in full (rest from reference TRBV5-1 and TRBJ2-7): KAGVTQTPRYLIKTRGQQVTLSCSPISGHRSVSWYQQTPGQGLQFLFEYFSETQRNKGNFPGRFSGRQFSNSRSEMNVSTLELGDSALYLCASSLGQGLSYEQYFGPGTRLTVT.

The genes are TRBV5-1 and TRBJ1-2; 12 positions agree with TRBD1. The CDR3 spans 13 residues. Germline V lookup: CDR1 SGHRS, CDR2 YFSETQ. The V gene end was trimmed by 4 bases and the J gene end by 14 bases; junction bases not matched to a gene: 9. This chain's CDR3 is CASSLSGQGAQTF. The CDR3 DNA is TGCGCCAGCAGCCTATCGGGACAGGGGGCCCAGACCTTC. The variable domain in full, with the rest retrieved from reference TRBV5-1 and TRBJ1-2, is KAGVTQTPRYLIKTRGQQVTLSCSPISGHRSVSWYQQTPGQGLQFLFEYFSETQRNKGNFPGRFSGRQFSNSRSEMNVSTLELGDSALYLCASSLSGQGAQTFGSGTRLTVV.

V gene TRBV11-2 combines with J gene TRBJ1-1; the D is unclear. CDR1 is SGHAT, CDR2 FQNNGV, per germline. V was shortened by 4 bases and J by 5 bases, with 8 bases between the two germline ends. CDR3 length: 12 amino acids. The CDR3 protein is CASSSGRTEAFF. Here the CDR3 DNA reads TGTGCCAGCAGCTCGGGCCGGACTGAAGCTTTCTTT.

The chain links TRBV4-1 to TRBJ1-2; D is possibly TRBD1 (6 bases). V lost 1 base to trimming and J lost 0 bases, with 9 bases between them. CDR3 length equals 15 residues. Germline V gene data show CDR1 as MGHRA and CDR2 as YSYEKL. Here the CDR3 reads CASSQGEGANYGYTF. The CDR3 DNA reads as TGCGCCAGCAGCCAAGGGGAGGGGGCTAACTATGGCTACACCTTC.

Only a few counts were recorded for this clone. The chain has TRBV5-1 and TRBJ1-1; tentative D call: TRBD1 (6 bases). Germline V gene lookup returns CDR1 SGHRS and CDR2 YFSETQ. The CDR3 totals 15 residues. V shed 2 bases and J shed 3 bases, with 14 bases lying between them. The CDR3 DNA is TGCGCCAGCAGCTTCAACGTTCCAGGGGACACTGAAGCTTTCTTT. Translated: CASSFNVPGDTEAFF.

The chain carries TRBV9 and TRBJ1-1; no definite D call. The V and J ends lost 4 bases and 0 bases respectively, with 7 bases between them. The V gene's germline CDR1 is SGDLS and CDR2 YYNGEE. The CDR3 is made up of 13 amino acids. The chain's CDR3 is CASSSAMNTEAFF. CDR3 DNA: TGTGCCAGCAGCTCTGCTATGAACACTGAAGCTTTCTTT.

This chain's CDR3 is CASSFRPGANEKLFF. The CDR3 DNA reads as TGCGCCAGCAGCTTCCGCCCAGGGGCTAATGAAAAACTGTTTTTT. The chain employs TRBV5-1 and TRBJ1-4; TRBD1 might be the D (6 bases). Germline V CDR1 and CDR2: SGHRS, YFSETQ. V lost 2 bases to trimming and J lost 3 bases, with 11 bases between them. This CDR3 has 15 residues.

The chain combines TRBV28 with TRBJ1-5, with 7 nucleotides matching TRBD1. The trim removed 2 bases at V and 6 bases at J, leaving 13 bases unmatched. The CDR3 sequence is 17 residues long. Germline lookup yields CDR1 MDHEN and CDR2 SYDVKM. In nucleotides, the CDR3 is TGTGCCAGCAGTTTAATGTCGGGACAGAGATTCGGTCAGCCCCAGCATTTT. Encoded protein: CASSLMSGQRFGQPQHF.

This chain uses TRBV5-1 with TRBJ1-1; D perhaps matches TRBD1 (6 bases). The V gene lost 4 bases and the J gene lost 5 bases, with 15 bases spanning the gap. Germline V gene lookup returns CDR1 SGHRS and CDR2 YFSETQ. There are 14 residues in the CDR3. In DNA, the CDR3 is TGCGCCAGCAGCCCGGGGGCCCCGAGGACTGAAGCTTTCTTT. Translated: CASSPGAPRTEAFF.

This clone was seen only a few times. Germline and junction disagree at one end, which may indicate a read error. The rearrangement joins TRBV5-1 to TRBJ1-4, with D hard to call. This CDR3 comprises 11 residues. Germline V lookup: CDR1 SGHRS, CDR2 YFSETQ. CDR3 sequence reads: CASSLGEKLFF. CDR3 nucleotides: TGCGCCAGCAGTTTGGGTGAAAAACTGTTTTTT.

J is TRBJ1-3 and V is TRBV7-9; D call uncertain. CDR3 length equals 16 residues. Trimming took 1 base from V and 4 from J, leaving 14 bases between them. The germline CDR1 and CDR2 sequences are SEHNR and FQNEAQ (reference sequence). The CDR3 spells CASSLDHGVGGNTIYF. The CDR3 coding sequence is TGTGCCAGCAGCTTAGACCATGGAGTAGGAGGAAACACCATATATTTT.

The CDR3 here is CSARTGLKDHF. The CDR3 DNA follows: TGCAGTGCTAGAACCGGGCTTAAGGACCACTTT. This chain links TRBV20-1 with TRBJ1-6, with unresolved D. V lost 2 bases, J lost 18 bases, and 14 bases lay in between. CDR1 is DFQATT, CDR2 SNEGSKA, per germline (reference sequence). The CDR3 is 11 residues long.

The rearrangement uses TRBV30 and TRBJ1-1; no definite D call. Trimming shortened V by 4 bases and J by 1 base, and 7 bases separated the two germline ends. Germline lookup yields CDR1 GTSNPN and CDR2 SVGIG (reference sequence). CDR3 length: 12 residues. CDR3 region: CAWNDGNTEAFF. For the CDR3, the DNA is TGTGCCTGGAACGACGGGAACACTGAAGCTTTCTTT.

The V call is TRBV9, the J call TRBJ1-2; D is unclear. V was trimmed by 0 bases and J by 1 base, leaving 16 bases between them. Germline CDR1 is SGDLS and CDR2 is YYNGEE. The CDR3 consists of 17 residues. CDR3 amino acids: CASSVGNILGGNYGYTF. CDR3 bases: TGTGCCAGCAGCGTAGGTAACATCCTGGGAGGTAACTATGGCTACACCTTC.